Below, 20 T cell receptor beta chains from the same sample are listed, as sequenced in a study of cytomegalovirus exposure and HLA in healthy donors. The PCR had 60 Vbeta and 13 Jbeta primers. Some clones are missing from TCRdb's copy, which holds only in-frame ones; the method was immunoSEQ multiplex PCR. Counted here are under 200,000 clones, about 80% occurring once; the ten biggest clones make up just over 2%. The sequenced material came from PBMCs. The receptors shown here come from a woman in her twenties or thirties in good health and CMV-seropositive.

This chain links TRBV4-1 with TRBJ2-7; the D is unclear. V was trimmed by 4 bases and J by 7 bases, leaving 26 bases between them. This CDR3 region has 17 residues. Germline assignment: CDR1 MGHRA and CDR2 YSYEKL. The DNA for the CDR3 is TGCGCCAGCAGCCCCAAGCCATTGGTGTTAATTCCGGTTGAGCAGTACTTC. Translated, it gives CASSPKPLVLIPVEQYF.

V and J are TRBV19 and TRBJ2-1; TRBD2 agrees at 12 bases. This CDR3 comprises 20 residues. The germline gives CDR1 LNHDA, CDR2 SQIVND (reference sequence). The ends lost 2 bases at V and 1 base at J; junction bases unmatched: 12. The CDR3 reads CASSIYAMTSGSRSYNEQFF. The DNA for the CDR3 is TGTGCCAGTAGTATATATGCAATGACTAGCGGGAGCAGATCCTACAATGAGCAGTTCTTC. The full variable domain, in which reference TRBV19 and TRBJ2-1 provide the parts outside the CDR3, is DGGITQSPKYLFRKEGQNVTLSCEQNLNHDAMYWYRQDPGQGLRLIYYSQIVNDFQKGDIAEGYSVSREKKESFPLTVTSAQKNPTAFYLCASSIYAMTSGSRSYNEQFFGPGTRLTVL.

J is TRBJ2-2 and V is TRBV4-3; possibly TRBD1 for D (5 bases). Germline V lookup: CDR1 LGHNA, CDR2 YSLEER. CDR3 size: 17 residues. Trimming removed 0 bases at V and 0 bases at J, with 11 bases between. The CDR3 DNA is TGCGCCAGCAGCCAAGAAATTGCACAGGCGAACACCGGGGAGCTGTTTTTT. This translates into CASSQEIAQANTGELFF.

The chain employs TRBV6-5 and TRBJ2-3; 12 bases agree with TRBD2. The V and J ends lost 5 bases and 4 bases, in that order; junction bases with no gene match: 4. CDR3 length equals 15 residues. Per germline, CDR1 MNHEY and CDR2 SVGAGI. In nucleotides, the CDR3 is TGTGCCAGCAGTCCCTCTAGCGGGGGGGCAGATACGCAGTATTTT. It yields the protein CASSPSSGGADTQYF.

J is TRBJ1-3 and V is TRBV4-3; D is possibly TRBD1 (6 bases). Germline V gene data show CDR1 as LGHNA and CDR2 as YSLEER. Trimming removed 0 bases from V and 8 bases from J, with 17 bases in between. This CDR3 contains 16 residues. This CDR3 is CASSQDWNQGMDTIYF. The CDR3 DNA reads TGCGCCAGCAGCCAAGATTGGAACCAGGGGATGGACACCATATATTTT.

V and J are TRBV18 and TRBJ2-3, with TRBD2 as a possible D gene (5 bases). Germline values: CDR1 KGHSH, CDR2 LQKENI. Trimming shortened V by 2 bases and J by 6 bases, and 18 bases separated the two germline ends. The CDR3 runs to 16 residues. The CDR3 nucleotides are TGTGCCAGCTCACCAGTCAACGCCGGGATTTTCGATACGCAGTATTTT. Translation gives CASSPVNAGIFDTQYF.

The gene calls are TRBV9 and TRBJ1-2; D uncertain. V was pared by 3 bases and J by 2 bases, with 2 bases between. Looked up from germline, CDR1 is SGDLS and CDR2 is YYNGEE. The CDR3 runs to 11 residues. The chain's CDR3 is CASSANYGYTF. The CDR3 DNA follows: TGTGCCAGCAGCGCAAACTATGGCTACACCTTC.

The rearrangement uses TRBV4-1 and TRBJ1-4, with D possibly TRBD1 on 5 matching bases. This CDR3 has 15 amino acids. V was pared by 0 bases and J by 7 bases, with 12 bases between. Germline V lookup: CDR1 MGHRA, CDR2 YSYEKL. CDR3 sequence: CASSQDGQGGEKLFF. The CDR3 DNA sequence: TGCGCCAGCAGCCAAGACGGGCAGGGAGGTGAAAAACTGTTTTTT.

The V call is TRBV5-1, the J call TRBJ2-3; TRBD1 matches at 7 bases. Looked up from germline, CDR1 is SGHRS and CDR2 is YFSETQ. J lost 2 bases, V lost 4 bases, and 10 bases had no gene match. This CDR3 is built from 16 residues. The CDR3 region is CASSQGDSSLTDTQYF. The CDR3 DNA follows: TGCGCCAGCAGCCAGGGGGACAGTTCTCTCACAGATACGCAGTATTTT.

As DNA, the CDR3 is TGTGCCAGCAGCGCGGACTATAAAGCCTACGAGCAGTACTTC. This gives the protein CASSADYKAYEQYF. The chain joins TRBV9 to TRBJ2-7; tentatively, D is TRBD2 (6 bases). The V gene's germline CDR1 is SGDLS and CDR2 YYNGEE. Trimming left V 3 bases short and J 2 bases short, with 12 bases between. The CDR3 runs to 14 residues. Looking up the rest from reference TRBV9 and TRBJ2-7 gives the full variable domain: DSGVTQTPKHLITATGQRVTLRCSPRSGDLSVYWYQQSLDQGLQFLIQYYNGEERAKGNILERFSAQQFPDLHSELNLSSLELGDSALYFCASSADYKAYEQYFGPGTRLTVT.

This clone has just a few counts. The V gene is TRBV9, the J gene TRBJ2-3, with 15 bases lining up with TRBD2. J lost 6 bases, V lost 0 bases, and 2 bases had no gene match. CDR1 and CDR2 (germline): SGDLS, YYNGEE. The CDR3 spans 16 residues. The CDR3 DNA reads as TGTGCCAGCAGCGTAGGGACTAGCGGGGGGGGCGATACGCAGTATTTT. It codes for CASSVGTSGGGDTQYF.

The gene calls are TRBV5-1 and TRBJ2-7, with TRBD2 matching 8 bases. Germline loops: CDR1 SGHRS, CDR2 YFSETQ. The CDR3 has 15 amino acids. Trimming took 0 bases from V and 3 from J; bases not matched to a gene: 5. Written as DNA, the CDR3 is TGCGCCAGCAGCTTGGCGGGGGGGGAATTCTACGAGCAGTACTTC. Translation: CASSLAGGEFYEQYF.

The chain is built from TRBV5-5 and TRBJ2-1; 11 bases are a match to TRBD2. The CDR3 has 19 amino acids. Germline values: CDR1 SGHKS, CDR2 YYEKEE (reference sequence). V lost 4 bases, J lost 3 bases, and 15 bases stayed unmatched. The CDR3 loop reads CASSLTLAGVMANYNEQFF. The CDR3 DNA reads TGTGCCAGCAGCCTCACACTAGCGGGAGTGATGGCGAACTACAATGAGCAGTTCTTC.

The chain employs TRBV10-3 and TRBJ2-7; 7 bases match TRBD1. The CDR3 length is 13 residues. V shed 3 bases, J shed 3 bases, and the junction held 2 bases outside the gene matches. Germline values: CDR1 ENHRY, CDR2 SYGVKD. The CDR3 region is CAISDDRDYEQYF. CDR3 nucleotide sequence: TGTGCCATCAGTGACGACAGGGACTACGAGCAGTACTTC.

This chain uses TRBV2 with TRBJ2-5; TRBD1 aligns across 12 bases. The J segment lost 5 bases and the V segment lost 10 bases, leaving 5 bases of the junction unmatched. The CDR3 sequence is 13 residues long. Germline CDR1 is SNHLY and CDR2 is FYNNEI. As DNA, the CDR3 is TGTGCCACCAGGGACAGGGGGCCCGAGACCCAGTACTTC. Translated, it gives CATRDRGPETQYF.

This chain joins TRBV28 and TRBJ1-1, with D possibly TRBD1 on 6 matching bases. Germline V gene lookup returns CDR1 MDHEN and CDR2 SYDVKM. V lost 6 bases and J 2 bases, leaving 13 bases between the germline ends. The CDR3 length is 14 residues. CDR3 in DNA: TGTGCCAGCAGACCCACAGGGCCAAACACTGAAGCTTTCTTT. Translating it yields CASRPTGPNTEAFF.

The genes are TRBV7-9 and TRBJ1-1; D is unclear. CDR1 and CDR2 from the germline V gene are SEHNR and FQNEAQ (reference sequence). The CDR3 consists of 13 residues. Trimming pared 5 bases from V and 1 base from J, leaving 8 bases between. CDR3 residues: CASSITRNTEAFF. The CDR3 region has the DNA TGTGCCAGCAGCATTACAAGGAACACTGAAGCTTTCTTT. Drawing the rest from reference TRBV7-9 and TRBJ1-1, the complete variable domain is DTGVSQNPRHKITKRGQNVTFRCDPISEHNRLYWYRQTLGQGPEFLTYFQNEAQLEKSRLLSDRFSAERPKGSFSTLEIQRTEQGDSAMYLCASSITRNTEAFFGQGTRLTVV.

The gene calls are TRBV5-6 and TRBJ2-7; the match to TRBD1 covers 9 bases. Per germline, CDR1 SGHDT and CDR2 YYEEEE. The length of the CDR3 is 14 residues. Losses at the gene ends were 4 bases for V and 6 bases for J; bases not matched to a gene: 8. The CDR3 is CASSPNRGQGEQYF. CDR3 DNA sequence: TGTGCCAGCAGCCCAAACAGGGGACAGGGCGAGCAGTACTTC.

The CDR3 nucleotides are TGTGCCAGCAGTTATGGCCGGAGCACTGAAGCTTTCTTT. It translates to CASSYGRSTEAFF. The rearrangement joins TRBV6-6 to TRBJ1-1; D unresolved. CDR1 and CDR2 (germline): MNHNY, SVGAGI (reference sequence). The CDR3 runs 13 residues. The V gene lost 3 bases and the J gene lost 4 bases, with 9 bases spanning the gap.

This chain links TRBV6-5 with TRBJ1-2; maybe TRBD1 (5 bases). The CDR3 has 14 amino acids. Per the germline V gene, CDR1 is MNHEY and CDR2 is SVGAGI. Trimming cost V 8 bases and J 7 bases, with 20 bases left between them. The CDR3 sequence is CASQPLGWGGGYTF. CDR3 bases: TGTGCCAGCCAACCCTTAGGGTGGGGGGGTGGCTACACCTTC.